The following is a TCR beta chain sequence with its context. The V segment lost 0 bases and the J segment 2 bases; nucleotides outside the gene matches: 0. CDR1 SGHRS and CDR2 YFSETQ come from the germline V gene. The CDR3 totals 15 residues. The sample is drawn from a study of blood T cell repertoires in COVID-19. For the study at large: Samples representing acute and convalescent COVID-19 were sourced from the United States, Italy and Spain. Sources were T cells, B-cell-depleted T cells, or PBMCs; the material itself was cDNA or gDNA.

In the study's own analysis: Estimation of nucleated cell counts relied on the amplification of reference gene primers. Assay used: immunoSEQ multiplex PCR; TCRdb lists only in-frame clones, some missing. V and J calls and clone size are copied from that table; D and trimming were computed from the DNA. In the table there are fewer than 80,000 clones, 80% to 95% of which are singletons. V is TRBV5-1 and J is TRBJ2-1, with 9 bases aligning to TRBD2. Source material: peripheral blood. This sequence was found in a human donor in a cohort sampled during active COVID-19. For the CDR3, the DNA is TGCGCCAGCAGCTTGGTAGCGGGAGCCTACAATGAGCAGTTCTTC. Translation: CASSLVAGAYNEQFF.